These 22 T cell receptor beta chains were all obtained from the same sample, sequenced in a study of radiotherapy plus CTLA-4 blockade in lung cancer. Assay: immunoSEQ multiplex PCR; the TCRdb copy retains only in-frame clones and omits some. The sample includes tens of thousands of clones, more than 70% of them seen just once. The sequenced sample was peripheral blood, obtained from a patient treated with radiotherapy plus ipilimumab. The receptors were gathered from a human donor with non-small cell lung cancer whose response to radiotherapy plus ipilimumab could not be evaluated.

This clone came up once. This chain uses TRBV9 with TRBJ2-3, with 7 bases aligning to TRBD2. The CDR3 consists of 18 residues. The germline gives CDR1 SGDLS, CDR2 YYNGEE. V shed 0 bases and J 3 bases; nucleotides not matched to a gene: 13. CDR3 amino acids: CASSVAGVAGPGTDTQYF. As DNA, the CDR3 is TGTGCCAGCAGCGTAGCTGGGGTAGCGGGCCCTGGGACAGATACGCAGTATTTT.

The chain combines TRBV28 with TRBJ1-4; weak D call: TRBD1 (6 bases). V lost 6 bases to trimming and J lost 0 bases, with 11 bases between them. This CDR3 comprises 15 residues. Looked up from germline, CDR1 is MDHEN and CDR2 is SYDVKM. The chain's CDR3 is CASSLQGATNEKLFF. The CDR3 nucleotides read TGTGCCAGCAGCTTACAGGGTGCAACTAATGAAAAACTGTTTTTT.

V is TRBV7-3 and J is TRBJ1-1; the match to TRBD1 covers 9 bases. This CDR3 region has 14 residues. V dropped 6 bases and J dropped 5; count of bases not matched to a gene: 7. The V gene's germline CDR1 is SGHTA and CDR2 FQGTGA. The CDR3 coding sequence is TGTGCCAGCAGTTCCGACAGGGGGAGGACTGAAGCTTTCTTT. Its translation: CASSSDRGRTEAFF.

V gene TRBV7-3 combines with J gene TRBJ2-1; 9 bases align to TRBD2. CDR3 length equals 16 residues. Unmatched junction bases numbered 9, after V lost 3 bases and J lost 6 bases. Germline CDR1 reads SGHTA; CDR2 reads FQGTGA. The CDR3 DNA follows: TGTGCCAGCAGCTTCCATAGCGGGAGCTGGGGCAATGAGCAGTTCTTC. Translation: CASSFHSGSWGNEQFF.

The chain uses TRBV7-2 and TRBJ2-6; D unresolved. Germline values: CDR1 SGHTA, CDR2 FQGNSA. The length of the CDR3 is 15 residues. V gave up 1 base and J gave up 0 bases, with 4 bases separating them. CDR3 coding DNA: TGTGCCAGCAGCTTAGACACCTCTGGGGCCAACGTCCTGACTTTC. This gives the protein CASSLDTSGANVLTF.

As DNA, the CDR3 is TGTGCCAGCAGTTATGACGGACCACTAGGCCGGCAGTTCTTC. This translates into CASSYDGPLGRQFF. The chain is built from TRBV6-6 and TRBJ2-1; weak D call: TRBD2 (5 bases). The CDR3 has 14 residues. V dropped 3 bases and J dropped 12 bases, with 18 bases sitting between them. Germline V gene lookup returns CDR1 MNHNY and CDR2 SVGAGI (reference sequence).

The chain joins TRBV28 to TRBJ2-1; 7 nucleotides line up with TRBD1. Germline trimming cut 5 bases from V and 8 bases from J; bases unmatched to any gene: 6. Germline V gives CDR1 MDHEN, CDR2 SYDVKM. The CDR3 covers 13 residues. The CDR3 loop is CASSLQGLHEQFF. The CDR3 bases are TGTGCCAGCAGTCTACAGGGGTTACATGAGCAGTTCTTC.

The V call is TRBV19, the J call TRBJ2-2, with D uncertain. The V and J ends lost 6 bases and 4 bases respectively, with 15 bases between them. This CDR3 has 15 amino acids. From germline, CDR1 is LNHDA and CDR2 SQIVND (reference sequence). The CDR3 is CASSPIGVVTGELFF. The CDR3, as DNA: TGTGCCAGTAGCCCCATTGGAGTTGTCACCGGGGAGCTGTTTTTT.

The gene calls are TRBV28 and TRBJ2-7; 12 bases align to TRBD2. Looked up from germline, CDR1 is MDHEN and CDR2 is SYDVKM. Trimming removed 10 bases from V and 3 bases from J; junction bases left unmatched: 10. The CDR3 consists of 15 residues. As DNA, the CDR3 is TGTGCCATCAAGACTAGCGGGAGAGGGGACTACGAGCAGTACTTC. Amino acids: CAIKTSGRGDYEQYF.

V gene TRBV4-2 combines with J gene TRBJ2-7, with 13 bases identical to TRBD2. V was pared by 6 bases and J by 5 bases, with 4 bases of the junction left unmatched. Germline lookup yields CDR1 LGHNA and CDR2 YNFKEQ. CDR3 length: 14 amino acids. This CDR3 is CASSSGLAGDEQYF. The CDR3 DNA reads TGTGCCAGCAGTTCTGGACTAGCGGGGGACGAGCAGTACTTC.

A few counts support this clone. The chain joins TRBV10-2 to TRBJ1-3, with D possibly being TRBD1 (6 bases). The CDR3 consists of 13 residues. The V and J ends lost 6 bases and 6 bases respectively, with 12 bases between them. CDR1 and CDR2 (germline): WSHSY, SAAADI. This CDR3 is CASSSDRQNTIYF. CDR3 bases: TGCGCCAGCAGCTCCGACAGGCAAAACACCATATATTTT.

The J gene is TRBJ2-3, the V gene TRBV2; perhaps TRBD2 as D (5 bases). From germline, CDR1 is SNHLY and CDR2 FYNNEI. V lost 7 bases and J lost 6, with 17 bases in between. This CDR3 comprises 14 residues. CDR3 residues: CASKRVVSKDTQYF. The CDR3 nucleotides read TGTGCCAGCAAGAGGGTCGTATCTAAGGATACGCAGTATTTT.

V gene TRBV5-1 combines with J gene TRBJ1-2; TRBD1 aligns across 9 bases. With V trimmed by 5 bases and J by 10 bases, 6 bases remained unmatched. Germline V gives CDR1 SGHRS, CDR2 YFSETQ. The CDR3 length is 12 residues. The DNA of the CDR3 is TGCGCCAGCAGTCGGGACAGGGCAGACTACACCTTC. Translating it yields CASSRDRADYTF.

The chain combines TRBV19 with TRBJ1-5, with TRBD1 identical over 9 bases. After removal of 6 bases from V and 0 bases from J, the junction contained 0 bases not matched to a gene. Germline CDR1 and CDR2: LNHDA and SQIVND (reference sequence). This CDR3 spans 14 amino acids. This CDR3 reads CASRDRGSNQPQHF. The CDR3 DNA reads as TGTGCCAGTAGGGACAGGGGTAGCAATCAGCCCCAGCATTTT.

The chain recombines TRBV11-2 with TRBJ2-7, with D perhaps matching TRBD2 (6 bases). V lost 0 bases, J lost 0 bases, and 12 bases lay in between. The CDR3 has 16 residues. Germline lookup yields CDR1 SGHAT and CDR2 FQNNGV. The CDR3 reads CASSLDPRRGSYEQYF. Here the CDR3 DNA reads TGTGCCAGCAGCTTAGATCCCAGGAGGGGCTCCTACGAGCAGTACTTC. The whole variable domain, remainder taken from reference TRBV11-2 and TRBJ2-7, is EAGVAQSPRYKIIEKRQSVAFWCNPISGHATLYWYQQILGQGPKLLIQFQNNGVVDDSQLPKDRFSAERLKGVDSTLKIQPAKLEDSAVYLCASSLDPRRGSYEQYFGPGTRLTVT.

This clone was counted a few times. The V gene is TRBV5-6, the J gene TRBJ2-5; D is possibly TRBD2 (5 bases). The CDR3 is made up of 15 amino acids. In germline, CDR1 is SGHDT, CDR2 YYEEEE. Deletions cut 4 bases from V and 0 bases from J, with 13 bases between. This CDR3 reads CASSRLGEYQETQYF. Here the CDR3 DNA reads TGTGCCAGCAGCCGACTCGGGGAGTACCAAGAGACCCAGTACTTC. The full variable domain, completed using reference TRBV5-6 and TRBJ2-5, is DAGVTQSPTHLIKTRGQQVTLRCSPKSGHDTVSWYQQALGQGPQFIFQYYEEEERQRGNFPDRFSGHQFPNYSSELNVNALLLGDSALYLCASSRLGEYQETQYFGPGTRLLVL.

The chain recombines TRBV27 with TRBJ1-1, with D unresolved. CDR1 is MNHEY, CDR2 SMNVEV, per germline (reference sequence). Trimming pared 3 bases from V and 5 bases from J, leaving 10 bases between. The CDR3 totals 13 residues. The CDR3 here is CASSFGLSTEAFF. CDR3 DNA sequence: TGTGCCAGCAGTTTCGGGTTGTCGACTGAAGCTTTCTTT.

This chain links TRBV29-1 with TRBJ2-5; D is ambiguous. The end of the DNA fits TRBJ2-7 better, so the J call may be wrong. Germline loops: CDR1 SQVTM, CDR2 ANQGSEA. This CDR3 comprises 13 residues. This CDR3 is CSVGGGSRYEQYF. The CDR3 region has the DNA TGCAGCGTTGGCGGCGGCAGCCGCTACGAGCAGTACTTC.

The chain employs TRBV4-2 and TRBJ1-3; TRBD1 is a possible D gene (5 bases). Germline assignment: CDR1 LGHNA and CDR2 YNFKEQ. This CDR3 has 15 residues. Trimming shortened V by 6 bases and J by 4 bases, and 16 bases separated the two germline ends. The CDR3 here is CASSYQGDIGNTIYF. The CDR3 DNA sequence: TGTGCCAGCAGTTACCAAGGGGATATAGGAAACACCATATATTTT.

This rearrangement joins TRBV5-1 to TRBJ1-1; no clear D. From germline, CDR1 is SGHRS and CDR2 YFSETQ. Trimming removed 2 bases from V and 5 bases from J, with 13 bases in between. The CDR3 covers 14 residues. The CDR3 here is CASSFEGRGTEAFF. DNA for the CDR3: TGCGCCAGCAGCTTCGAGGGTAGAGGGACTGAAGCTTTCTTT.

The rearrangement joins TRBV18 to TRBJ1-4, with TRBD1 identical over 9 bases. V dropped 1 base and J dropped 6; count of bases not matched to a gene: 9. CDR3 length equals 17 residues. Germline V gene sequence: CDR1 KGHSH, CDR2 LQKENI. This CDR3 reads CASSPQLPGQGDEKLFF. The CDR3 DNA is TGTGCCAGCTCACCACAGCTTCCGGGACAGGGTGATGAAAAACTGTTTTTT. The variable domain in full, with the rest retrieved from reference TRBV18 and TRBJ1-4, is NAGVMQNPRHLVRRRGQEARLRCSPMKGHSHVYWYRQLPEEGLKFMVYLQKENIIDESGMPKERFSAEFPKEGPSILRIQQVVRGDSAAYFCASSPQLPGQGDEKLFFGSGTQLSVL.

This clone came up a few times. This chain joins TRBV6-5 and TRBJ1-2, with 7 bases that match TRBD1. Germline V gene sequence: CDR1 MNHEY, CDR2 SVGAGI. V was pared by 2 bases and J by 7 bases, with 13 bases of the junction left unmatched. The CDR3 consists of 16 residues. The CDR3 sequence is CASSYRGTGVGGGYTF. CDR3 bases: TGTGCCAGCAGTTACCGAGGAACAGGGGTGGGGGGTGGCTACACCTTC.